The TCR beta chain described here comes from a study of blood T cells in healthy people across ages. V lost 1 base to trimming and J lost 1 base, with 7 bases between them. The CDR3 is 14 amino acids. Germline loops: CDR1 SGHDN, CDR2 FVKESK. Study-wide results and limits: Among long-lived donors, naive CD4+ cells were more numerous and diversity higher than in aged donors.

Alongside a J-beta primer mix, a sample-barcoded 5' primer served in a second PCR lasting roughly 7 to 11 cycles. TCRdb re-analysed the 5' RACE reads in MiXCR, keeping a single row per CDR3 protein. The sample carries 850,000 to 1,100,000 distinct CDR3 sequences, roughly two fifths recorded once. This clonotype came up a few times. No antigen is known for it. This sequence joins TRBV14 and TRBJ1-1; D unresolved. The sequenced sample was blood. This TCR was recovered from a man aged 18 to 30 in good health. The CDR3 loop reads CASSQVTENTEAFF. DNA for the CDR3: TGTGCCAGCAGCCAAGTCACAGAGAACACTGAAGCTTTCTTT.